Listed below are T cell receptor beta chains from one sample, sequenced in a study of T cells in tuberculosis. Method: immunoSEQ multiplex PCR; TCRdb's copy keeps in-frame clones and lacks some. The data show tens of thousands of clones, approximately 91% seen once. Sequenced sample: CD1b-GMM tetramer-negative cells sorted from PBMCs. The origin of the receptors is an adult woman with latent tuberculosis. Both conserved end residues are part of each CDR3. Each record gives: clone size, J gene, V gene, D gene, CDR3 length, CDR3 DNA, CDR3 protein. The D gene is left open where the match is weak. For some rows the clone size is stated as once, few or many, or as a class when expanded; others skip it.

>NA|TRBJ1-1|TRBV5-1|TRBD1|12
TGCGCCAGCAGCAAACAGGGGACTGAAGCTTTCTTT
CASSKQGTEAFF
>once|TRBJ2-1|TRBV27|TRBD1|12
TGTGCCAGCAGTATTGGGACAGGAGTGCAGTTCTTC
CASSIGTGVQFF
>NA|TRBJ1-4|TRBV10-3|NA|13
TGTGCCATCGGTTCAGGGAAGAATGAAAAACTGTTTTTT
CAIGSGKNEKLFF
>NA|TRBJ1-1|TRBV27|TRBD1|15
TGTGCCAGCAGTTTCTCGAGGACAGGGGTCACTGAAGCTTTCTTT
CASSFSRTGVTEAFF
>NA|TRBJ1-2|TRBV20-1|NA|9
TGCAGTGCCCTCAGTGGCTACACCTTC
CSALSGYTF
>NA|TRBJ1-6|TRBV6-5|NA|14
TGTGCCAGCAGTGCCGGGACTTATAATTCACCCCTCCACTTT
CASSAGTYNSPLHF
>NA|TRBJ2-4|TRBV10-3|NA|14
TGTGCCATCAGTAGCCGAGGGGCCAAAAACATTCAGTACTTC
CAISSRGAKNIQYF
>NA|TRBJ1-3|TRBV11-2|NA|16
TGTGCCAGCAGCTTGGGGGGGCCCAGCTCTGGAAACACCATATATTTT
CASSLGGPSSGNTIYF
>once|TRBJ2-2|TRBV18|TRBD2|16
TGTGCCAGCTCCGGGGGACTAGCGGGGAACACCGGGGAGCTGTTTTTT
CASSGGLAGNTGELFF
>NA|TRBJ2-1|TRBV11-3|NA|16
TGTGCCAGCAGCTTAGGCGTCGGATCGATCGGGAATGAGCAGTTCTTC
CASSLGVGSIGNEQFF
>few|TRBJ2-3|TRBV9|TRBD2|16
TGTGCCAGCAGCGTAGAATTCGGGGGGGTCACAGATACGCAGTATTTT
CASSVEFGGVTDTQYF
>NA|TRBJ2-1|TRBV6-5|NA|16
TGTGCCAGCAGTTACTCGATGGTGGGGCTCAACAATGAGCAGTTCTTC
CASSYSMVGLNNEQFF
>NA|TRBJ1-4|TRBV29-1|NA|14
TGCAGCGTTGCGGGGGGAAAGACTAATGAAAAACTGTTTTTT
CSVAGGKTNEKLFF
>NA|TRBJ2-7|TRBV4-1|TRBD2|16
TGCGCCAGCAGCCTTGGACCGGGACTAGCGGGGTACGAGCAGTACTTC
CASSLGPGLAGYEQYF
>NA|TRBJ1-5|TRBV6-1|NA|15
TGTGCCAGCAGTGGGTTTGTACAGGACAATCAGCCCCAGCATTTT
CASSGFVQDNQPQHF
>NA|TRBJ2-3|TRBV5-6|TRBD1|14
TGTGCCAGCAGCAATCGACAGGGAACAGATACGCAGTATTTT
CASSNRQGTDTQYF
>NA|TRBJ2-5|TRBV18|TRBD1|14
TGTGCCAGCTCACCACCGGGACAGCAAGAGACCCAGTACTTC
CASSPPGQQETQYF
>NA|TRBJ2-7|TRBV12-5|TRBD1|14
TGTGCTAGTGGTCCGACAGGGTTTAACTACGAGCAGTACTTC
CASGPTGFNYEQYF
>NA|TRBJ2-1|TRBV29-1|TRBD2|15
TGCAGCGTTGAAGGGACTAGCGGGGGCGGGGGGGGTCAGTTCTTC
CSVEGTSGGGGGQFF
>few|TRBJ2-3|TRBV27|NA|15
TGTGCCAGCAGTTTACAGGGTTGGCGCACAGATACGCAGTATTTT
CASSLQGWRTDTQYF
>NA|TRBJ1-5|TRBV6-1|TRBD1|15
TGTGCCAGCAGTGAAGGACAGGGACCCAATCAGCCCCAGCATTTT
CASSEGQGPNQPQHF
>NA|TRBJ1-2|TRBV5-6|TRBD1|15
TGTGCCAGCAGCTTCACCTCACAGGGGGAATATGGCTACACCTTC
CASSFTSQGEYGYTF
>NA|TRBJ1-5|TRBV12-5|NA|16
TGTGCTAGTGGTTTGGTATTGGGCGGGAAGAATCAGCCCCAGCATTTT
CASGLVLGGKNQPQHF
>NA|TRBJ2-1|TRBV5-6|TRBD1|16
TGTGCCAGCAGCCGGGACAGACTTGATAGGGCCAATGAGCAGTTCTTC
CASSRDRLDRANEQFF
>NA|TRBJ2-3|TRBV5-1|TRBD2|18
TGCGCCAGCAGCTATGACTGGGGGCGGGGGGGCTCCACAGATACGCAGTATTTT
CASSYDWGRGGSTDTQYF
>once|TRBJ1-3|TRBV6-1|NA|17
TGTGCCAGCAGTGGAAGAGTAACAGCCGGAACGGGAAACACCATATATTTT
CASSGRVTAGTGNTIYF
>NA|TRBJ2-1|TRBV5-1|TRBD2|16
TGCGCCAGCTCCGCCTCGGGACTAGCGGTCTACAATGAGCAGTTCTTC
CASSASGLAVYNEQFF
>NA|TRBJ2-1|TRBV4-2|NA|17
TGTGCCAGCAGCGGAGACCCGCCGGGGAGCTCCTACAATGAGCAGTTCTTC
CASSGDPPGSSYNEQFF
>NA|TRBJ2-1|TRBV7-2|TRBD2|14
TGTGCCAGCAGCCAAGCGGGGGGGCCGAGTGAGCAGTTCTTC
CASSQAGGPSEQFF
>NA|TRBJ2-3|TRBV7-9|NA|16
TGTGCCAGCAGCTCTCGAGGGGGGGCTAGCACAGATACGCAGTATTTT
CASSSRGGASTDTQYF
>NA|TRBJ1-5|TRBV6-5|TRBD1|12
TGTGCCAGTAGACAGGGGAGTCAGCCCCAGCATTTT
CASRQGSQPQHF
>few|TRBJ2-7|TRBV10-3|TRBD1|14
TGTGCCATCAGTGAGGGGACAGGGGCCTACGAGCAGTACTTC
CAISEGTGAYEQYF
>NA|TRBJ2-1|TRBV19|TRBD1|15
TGTGCCAGTAGTATGAGACAGGGGGCTTGGAATGAGCAGTTCTTC
CASSMRQGAWNEQFF
>NA|TRBJ2-3|TRBV18|NA|15
TGTGCCAGCTCAGACAGGTCGCCCAGCACAGATACACAGTATTTT
CASSDRSPSTDTQYF